The T cell receptor (beta chain) under discussion was sequenced for a study of blood T cell repertoires in COVID-19. At the level of the study: The United States, Italy and Spain provided the acute and convalescent COVID-19 samples. T cells, B-cell-depleted T cells, or PBMCs supplied cDNA or gDNA.

By share, this clone ranks as medium-sized (0.01 to 0.1%). Per the original data handling: Reference gene primer amplification yielded estimated nucleated cell counts. Measured with immunoSEQ multiplex PCR; TCRdb has only the in-frame clones, and not every one. From that table come the V and J calls and clone size; the DNA was used to work out D and trimming. The repertoire holds roughly 38,000 clones, with 70% to 90% as singletons. Sequenced: peripheral blood. The TCR sequence derives from a man aged 60 to 75 in a cohort sampled during active COVID-19.

CDR3 DNA: TGTGCTAGTGGTTCAGGTCGAGGGTACGGGTACGAGCAGTACTTC. The encoded protein is CASGSGRGYGYEQYF. The chain couples TRBV12-5 to TRBJ2-7; D is perhaps TRBD2 (5 bases). Germline CDR1 LGHNT, CDR2 FRNRAP. V was trimmed by 4 bases and J by 4 bases, leaving 17 bases between them. This CDR3 contains 15 residues.